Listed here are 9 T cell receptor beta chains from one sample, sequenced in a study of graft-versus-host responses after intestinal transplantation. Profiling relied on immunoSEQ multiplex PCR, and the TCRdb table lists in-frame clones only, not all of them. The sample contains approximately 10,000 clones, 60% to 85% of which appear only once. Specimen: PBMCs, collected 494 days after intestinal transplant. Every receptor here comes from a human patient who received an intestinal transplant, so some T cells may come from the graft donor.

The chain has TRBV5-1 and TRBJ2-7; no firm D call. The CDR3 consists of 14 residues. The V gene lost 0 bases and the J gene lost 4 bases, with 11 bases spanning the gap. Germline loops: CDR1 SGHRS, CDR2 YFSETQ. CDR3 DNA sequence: TGCGCCAGCAGCTTGGCGTATACCGAGTACGAGCAGTACTTC. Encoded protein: CASSLAYTEYEQYF.

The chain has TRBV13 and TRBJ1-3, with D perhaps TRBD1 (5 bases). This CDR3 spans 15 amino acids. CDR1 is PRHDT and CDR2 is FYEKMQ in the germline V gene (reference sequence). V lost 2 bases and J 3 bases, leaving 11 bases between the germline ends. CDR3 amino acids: CASSLMGEDGNTIYF. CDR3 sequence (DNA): TGTGCCAGCAGCTTAATGGGGGAAGATGGAAACACCATATATTTT. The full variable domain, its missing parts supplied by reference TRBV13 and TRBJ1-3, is AAGVIQSPRHLIKEKRETATLKCYPIPRHDTVYWYQQGPGQDPQFLISFYEKMQSDKGSIPDRFSAQQFSDYHSELNMSSLELGDSALYFCASSLMGEDGNTIYFGEGSWLTVV.

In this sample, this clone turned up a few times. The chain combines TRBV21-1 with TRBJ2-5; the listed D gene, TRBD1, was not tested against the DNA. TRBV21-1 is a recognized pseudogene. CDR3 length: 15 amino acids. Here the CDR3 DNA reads TGTGCCAGCAGCAGAAAGGAGGGGACAGAAGAGACCCAGTACTTC. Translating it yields CASSRKEGTEETQYF.

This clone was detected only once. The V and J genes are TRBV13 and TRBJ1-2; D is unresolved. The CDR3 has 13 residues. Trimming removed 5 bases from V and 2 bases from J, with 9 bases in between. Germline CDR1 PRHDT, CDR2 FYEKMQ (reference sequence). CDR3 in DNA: TGTGCCAGCAGCCCCCCAGAGAACTATGGCTACACCTTC. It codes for CASSPPENYGYTF. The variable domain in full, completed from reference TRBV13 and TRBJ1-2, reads AAGVIQSPRHLIKEKRETATLKCYPIPRHDTVYWYQQGPGQDPQFLISFYEKMQSDKGSIPDRFSAQQFSDYHSELNMSSLELGDSALYFCASSPPENYGYTFGSGTRLTVV.

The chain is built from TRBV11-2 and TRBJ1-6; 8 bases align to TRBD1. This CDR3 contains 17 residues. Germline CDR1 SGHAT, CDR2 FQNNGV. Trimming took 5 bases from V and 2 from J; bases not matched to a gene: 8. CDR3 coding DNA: TGTGCCAGCAGCCCCACCGACAGGGGCACCTATAATTCACCCCTCCACTTT. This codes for CASSPTDRGTYNSPLHF.

CDR3 in DNA: TGTGCCAGTAGTATAGTATTCAGGTATGGCTACACCTTC. Its protein is CASSIVFRYGYTF. This chain uses TRBV19 with TRBJ1-2; D gene uncertain. There are 13 residues in the CDR3. CDR1 is LNHDA and CDR2 is SQIVND in the germline V gene (reference sequence). V dropped 1 base and J dropped 5 bases, with 8 bases sitting between them. The complete variable domain, with remaining parts taken from reference TRBV19 and TRBJ1-2, reads DGGITQSPKYLFRKEGQNVTLSCEQNLNHDAMYWYRQDPGQGLRLIYYSQIVNDFQKGDIAEGYSVSREKKESFPLTVTSAQKNPTAFYLCASSIVFRYGYTFGSGTRLTVV.

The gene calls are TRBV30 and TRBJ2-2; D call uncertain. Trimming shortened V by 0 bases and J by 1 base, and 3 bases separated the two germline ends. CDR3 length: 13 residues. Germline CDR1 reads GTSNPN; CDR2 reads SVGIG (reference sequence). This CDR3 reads CAWSVLNTGELFF. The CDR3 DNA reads TGTGCCTGGAGTGTATTGAACACCGGGGAGCTGTTTTTT. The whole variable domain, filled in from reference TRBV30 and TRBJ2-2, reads SQTIHQWPATLVQPVGSPLSLECTVEGTSNPNLYWYRQAAGRGLQLLFYSVGIGQISSEVPQNLSASRPQDRQFILSSKKLLLSDSGFYLCAWSVLNTGELFFGEGSRLTVL.

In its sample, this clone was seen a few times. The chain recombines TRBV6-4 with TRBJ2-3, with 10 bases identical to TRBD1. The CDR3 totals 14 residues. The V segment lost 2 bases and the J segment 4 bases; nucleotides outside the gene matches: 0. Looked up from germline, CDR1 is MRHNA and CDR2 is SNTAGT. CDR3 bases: TGTGCCAGCAGTGACGGACAGGGGGCAGATACGCAGTATTTT. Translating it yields CASSDGQGADTQYF.

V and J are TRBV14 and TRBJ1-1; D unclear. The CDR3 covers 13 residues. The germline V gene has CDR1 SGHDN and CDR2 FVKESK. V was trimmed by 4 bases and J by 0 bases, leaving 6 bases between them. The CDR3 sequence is CASSPYMNTEAFF. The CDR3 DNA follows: TGTGCCAGCAGCCCCTATATGAACACTGAAGCTTTCTTT.